In this sample, the clone carrying this T cell receptor beta chain turned up a few times. This CDR3 is built from 13 residues. Trimming at V came to 6 bases and at J to 8 bases, leaving 9 bases not matched to a gene. Germline V gene sequence: CDR1 SGHAT, CDR2 FQNNGV. This sample is drawn from a study of blood T cell repertoires in COVID-19. Clones were read by immunoSEQ multiplex PCR, and TCRdb kept only the in-frame ones, dropping some. The sample lists 190,000 or so clones; about 88% were seen once. Input material: peripheral blood. J is TRBJ1-2 and V is TRBV11-2, with 7 bases aligning to TRBD1. The TCR comes from a man in his forties or fifties with active or convalescent COVID-19. CDR3 bases: TGTGCCAGCAGACCGACGGGACAGAACGGCTACACCTTC. As protein: CASRPTGQNGYTF.